One and the same sample provided the 3 T cell receptor beta chains below, sequenced in a study of T-cell reconstitution after alpha-beta-depleted transplantation in children. TCRbeta library preparation incorporated unique molecular identifiers. TCRdb re-analysed the PCR reads in MiXCR, keeping a single row per CDR3 protein. The data show around 600,000 distinct CDR3 sequences, 8% to 11% seen once. The input for sequencing was PBMCs from the stem cell graft donor, taken from the stem cell graft. The receptors come from a human donor who donated a stem cell graft to a child with acute myeloid leukemia.

V is TRBV28 and J is TRBJ2-5, with 8 nucleotides matching TRBD2. The germline gives CDR1 MDHEN, CDR2 SYDVKM. J lost 4 bases, V lost 3 bases, and 4 bases had no gene match. This CDR3 contains 14 residues. CDR3 amino acids: CASSFPGGSETQYF. In DNA, the CDR3 is TGTGCCAGCAGTTTCCCGGGGGGGTCAGAGACCCAGTACTTC. Using reference TRBV28 and TRBJ2-5 for the parts outside the CDR3, the full variable domain is DVKVTQSSRYLVKRTGEKVFLECVQDMDHENMFWYRQDPGLGLRLIYFSYDVKMKEKGDIPEGYSVSREKKERFSLILESASTNQTSMYLCASSFPGGSETQYFGPGTRLLVL.

This clonotype showed up just a few times. The chain recombines TRBV29-1 with TRBJ2-1, with TRBD2 matching over 7 bases. The germline CDR1 and CDR2 sequences are SQVTM and ANQGSEA. The CDR3 is 12 residues long. The junction had 7 bases not matched to a gene; V was cut back by 7 bases and J by 7 bases. The CDR3, as DNA: TGCAGCGCCGGCTGGGGAGGGAATGAGCAGTTCTTC. Its protein is CSAGWGGNEQFF.

The chain has TRBV20-1 and TRBJ1-4; 8 bases map to TRBD1. The trim removed 6 bases at V and 5 bases at J, leaving 5 bases unmatched. This CDR3 is built from 13 residues. The germline V gene has CDR1 DFQATT and CDR2 SNEGSKA (reference sequence). CDR3 sequence: CSARTGRNEKLFF. Written as DNA, the CDR3 is TGCAGTGCACGGACAGGGAGGAATGAAAAACTGTTTTTT.